In this sample, the clone carrying this T cell receptor beta chain turned up a few times. The sample originates from a study of response to subunit inactivated influenza vaccine. Germline CDR1 reads MDHEN; CDR2 reads SYDVKM. This CDR3 comprises 12 residues. V lost 7 bases, J lost 9 bases, and 13 bases lay in between. From the RT-PCR reads, TCRdb called clonotypes with MiXCR, one entry per CDR3 protein. The sample gives approximately 530,000 distinct CDR3 sequences, around 8% of which show up once; 10% to 15% is in the top ten. This receptor was obtained from a man between 50 and 70 years old who received an inactivated influenza vaccine. This material consisted of PBMCs from blood, taken around 25 months after vaccination. The rearrangement uses TRBV28 and TRBJ1-5, with D unclear. DNA of the CDR3: TGTGCCAGCACCCCCCCCTGGGGGCCCCAGCATTTT. Encoded protein: CASTPPWGPQHF.